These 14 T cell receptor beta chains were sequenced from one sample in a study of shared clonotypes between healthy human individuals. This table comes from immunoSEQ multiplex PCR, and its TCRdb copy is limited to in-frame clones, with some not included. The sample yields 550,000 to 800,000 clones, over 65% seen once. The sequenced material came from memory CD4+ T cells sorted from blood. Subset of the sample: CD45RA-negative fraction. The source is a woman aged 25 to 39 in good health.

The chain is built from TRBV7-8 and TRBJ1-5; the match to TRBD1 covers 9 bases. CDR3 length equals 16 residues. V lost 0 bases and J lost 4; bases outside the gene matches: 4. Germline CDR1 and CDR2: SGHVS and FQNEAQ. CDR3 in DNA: TGTGCCAGCAGCTTAGCTGGACAGGGGTCAAATCAGCCCCAGCATTTT. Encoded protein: CASSLAGQGSNQPQHF.

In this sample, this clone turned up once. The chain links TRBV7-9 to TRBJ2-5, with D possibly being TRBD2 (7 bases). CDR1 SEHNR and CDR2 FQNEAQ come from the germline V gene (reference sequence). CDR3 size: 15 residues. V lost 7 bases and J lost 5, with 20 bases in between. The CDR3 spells CASTPMGGQMETQYF. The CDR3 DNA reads TGTGCCAGCACCCCGATGGGGGGGCAAATGGAGACCCAGTACTTC.

CDR3 bases: TGTGCCAGCAGCGTAGGTGGAAGCAGGACTAATGAAAAACTGTTTTTT. Amino acids: CASSVGGSRTNEKLFF. This chain joins TRBV9 and TRBJ1-4; the D is unclear. Germline V gene sequence: CDR1 SGDLS, CDR2 YYNGEE. The CDR3 is 16 residues long. V dropped 0 bases and J dropped 2 bases, with 11 bases sitting between them.

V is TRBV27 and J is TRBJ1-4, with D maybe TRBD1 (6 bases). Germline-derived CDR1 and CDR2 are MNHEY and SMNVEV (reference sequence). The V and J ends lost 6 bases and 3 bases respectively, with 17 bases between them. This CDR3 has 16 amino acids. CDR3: CASSPPSRGANEKLFF. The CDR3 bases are TGTGCCAGCAGCCCCCCGAGCAGGGGAGCTAATGAAAAACTGTTTTTT.

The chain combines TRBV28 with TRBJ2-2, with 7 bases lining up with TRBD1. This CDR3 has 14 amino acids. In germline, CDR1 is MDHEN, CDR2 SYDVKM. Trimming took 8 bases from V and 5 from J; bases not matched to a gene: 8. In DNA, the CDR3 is TGTGCCAGCCAATGGACAGGTGGGACCGGGGAGCTGTTTTTT. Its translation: CASQWTGGTGELFF.

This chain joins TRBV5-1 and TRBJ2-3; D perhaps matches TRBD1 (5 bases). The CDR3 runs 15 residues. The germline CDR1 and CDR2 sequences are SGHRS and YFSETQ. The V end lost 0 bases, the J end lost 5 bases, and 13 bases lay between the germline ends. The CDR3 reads CASSLATVNQDTQYF. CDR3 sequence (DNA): TGCGCCAGCAGCTTGGCGACAGTTAATCAAGATACGCAGTATTTT.

CDR3 DNA: TGCGCCAGCAGCTCGGGACAGGAAGCCACCGGGGAGCTGTTTTTT. Translating gives CASSSGQEATGELFF. This chain links TRBV5-1 with TRBJ2-2, with TRBD1 identical over 8 bases. This CDR3 has 15 amino acids. Trimming cost V 3 bases and J 4 bases; bases outside gene matches: 5. Germline V CDR1 and CDR2: SGHRS, YFSETQ.

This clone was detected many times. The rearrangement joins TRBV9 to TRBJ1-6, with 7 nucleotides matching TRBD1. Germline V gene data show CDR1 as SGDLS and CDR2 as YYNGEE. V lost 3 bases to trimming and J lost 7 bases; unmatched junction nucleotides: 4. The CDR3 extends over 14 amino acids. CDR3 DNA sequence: TGTGCCAGCAGCGCAGGGGGTTGGAATTCACCCCTCCACTTT. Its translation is CASSAGGWNSPLHF.

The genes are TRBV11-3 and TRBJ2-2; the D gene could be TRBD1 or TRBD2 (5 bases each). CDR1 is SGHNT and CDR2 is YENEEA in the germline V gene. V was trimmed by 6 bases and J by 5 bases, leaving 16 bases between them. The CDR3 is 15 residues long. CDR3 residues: CASRAGTHGTGELFF. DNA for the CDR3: TGTGCCAGCAGGGCCGGGACCCATGGGACCGGGGAGCTGTTTTTT.

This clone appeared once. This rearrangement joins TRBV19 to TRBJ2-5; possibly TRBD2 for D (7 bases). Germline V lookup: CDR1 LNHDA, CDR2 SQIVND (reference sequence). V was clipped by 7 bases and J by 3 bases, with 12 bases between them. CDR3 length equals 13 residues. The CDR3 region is CASNRGGEETQYF. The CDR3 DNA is TGTGCCAGTAATAGAGGGGGGGAAGAGACCCAGTACTTC. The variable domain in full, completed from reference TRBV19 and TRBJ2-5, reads DGGITQSPKYLFRKEGQNVTLSCEQNLNHDAMYWYRQDPGQGLRLIYYSQIVNDFQKGDIAEGYSVSREKKESFPLTVTSAQKNPTAFYLCASNRGGEETQYFGPGTRLLVL.

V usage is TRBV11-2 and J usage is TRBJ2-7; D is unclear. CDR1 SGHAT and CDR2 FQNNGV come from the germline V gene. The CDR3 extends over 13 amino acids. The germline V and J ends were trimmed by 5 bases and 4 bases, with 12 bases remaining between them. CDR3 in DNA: TGTGCCAGCAGCCGAGAAGGGCTTTACGAGCAGTACTTC. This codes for CASSREGLYEQYF. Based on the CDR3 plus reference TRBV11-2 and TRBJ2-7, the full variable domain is EAGVAQSPRYKIIEKRQSVAFWCNPISGHATLYWYQQILGQGPKLLIQFQNNGVVDDSQLPKDRFSAERLKGVDSTLKIQPAKLEDSAVYLCASSREGLYEQYFGPGTRLTVT.

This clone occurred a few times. The CDR3 DNA is TGTGCCTGGAGTCTTGGTAGGGGGGCGCAGTCTGGAAACACCATATATTTT. This gives the protein CAWSLGRGAQSGNTIYF. The rearrangement links TRBV30 to TRBJ1-3, with D possibly matching TRBD1 (6 bases). The CDR3 covers 17 residues. The germline CDR1 and CDR2 sequences are GTSNPN and SVGIG (reference sequence). Trimming left V 2 bases short and J 1 base short, with 18 bases between.

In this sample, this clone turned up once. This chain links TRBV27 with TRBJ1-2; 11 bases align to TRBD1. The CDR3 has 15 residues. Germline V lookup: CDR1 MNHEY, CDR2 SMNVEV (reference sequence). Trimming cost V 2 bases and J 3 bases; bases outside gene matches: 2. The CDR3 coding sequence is TGTGCCAGCAGTTTAGGACAGGGGGCCTACTATGGCTACACCTTC. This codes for CASSLGQGAYYGYTF.

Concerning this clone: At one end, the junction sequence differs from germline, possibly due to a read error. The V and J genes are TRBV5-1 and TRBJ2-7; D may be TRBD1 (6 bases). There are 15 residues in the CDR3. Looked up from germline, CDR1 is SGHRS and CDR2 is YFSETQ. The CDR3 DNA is TGCGCCAGCAGTTTGGGGGACATACCAGTTAACGAGCAGTACTTC. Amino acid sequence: CASSLGDIPVNEQYF.